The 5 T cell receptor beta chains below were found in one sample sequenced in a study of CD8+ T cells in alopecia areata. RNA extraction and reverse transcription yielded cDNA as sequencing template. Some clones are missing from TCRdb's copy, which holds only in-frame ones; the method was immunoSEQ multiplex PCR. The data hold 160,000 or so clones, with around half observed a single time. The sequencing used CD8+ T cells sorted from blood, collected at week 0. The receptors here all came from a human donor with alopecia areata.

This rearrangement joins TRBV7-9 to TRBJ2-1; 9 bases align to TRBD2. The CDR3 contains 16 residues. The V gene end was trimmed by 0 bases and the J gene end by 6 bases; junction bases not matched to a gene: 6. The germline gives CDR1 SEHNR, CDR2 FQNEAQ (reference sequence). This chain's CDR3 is CASSLASSGVRNEQFF. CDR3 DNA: TGTGCCAGCAGCTTAGCTTCTAGCGGGGTCCGCAATGAGCAGTTCTTC.

CDR3 nucleotide sequence: TGTGCCTGGAGTGTAATAGAGTTATCTGGGGCCAACGTCCTGACTTTC. Protein product: CAWSVIELSGANVLTF. V and J are TRBV30 and TRBJ2-6; no clear D. CDR3 length: 16 amino acids. Trimming shortened V by 0 bases and J by 1 base, and 10 bases separated the two germline ends. Germline loops: CDR1 GTSNPN, CDR2 SVGIG (reference sequence).

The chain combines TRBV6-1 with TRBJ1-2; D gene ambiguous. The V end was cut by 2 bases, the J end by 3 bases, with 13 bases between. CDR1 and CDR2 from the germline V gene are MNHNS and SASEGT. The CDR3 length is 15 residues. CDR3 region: CASSENPDGYYGYTF. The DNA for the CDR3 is TGTGCCAGCAGTGAAAACCCGGACGGTTACTATGGCTACACCTTC.

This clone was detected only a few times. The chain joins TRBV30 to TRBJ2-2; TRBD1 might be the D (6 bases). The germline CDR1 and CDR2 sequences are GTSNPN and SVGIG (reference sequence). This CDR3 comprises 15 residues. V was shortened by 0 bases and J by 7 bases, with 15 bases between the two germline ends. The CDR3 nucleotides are TGTGCCTGGAGTGTTAGCAGGGGCGCCAACGGGGAGCTGTTTTTT. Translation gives CAWSVSRGANGELFF.

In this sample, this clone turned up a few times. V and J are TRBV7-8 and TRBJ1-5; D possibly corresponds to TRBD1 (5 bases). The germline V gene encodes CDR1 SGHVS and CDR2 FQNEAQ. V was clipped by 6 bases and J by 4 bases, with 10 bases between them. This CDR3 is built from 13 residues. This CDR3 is CASSPWGNQPQHF. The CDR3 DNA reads TGTGCCAGCAGTCCTTGGGGGAATCAGCCCCAGCATTTT.